The clone carrying this T cell receptor beta chain has a count of ten or more. Within a library made for alpha chains, this beta chain is off target, and its count is uninformative. These data belong to a study of spatial heterogeneity in lung cancer. Overall study: Fewer alpha-chain than beta-chain sequences were consistently detected.

TCRdb independently ran MiXCR on the 5' RACE reads; one entry per CDR3 protein. The top ten hold about two fifths of the sample, which has about 13,000 distinct CDR3 sequences, roughly 5% seen once. The time point here: sample taken at primary tumor resection. Tumor, nontumor lung or frozen PBMC supplied whole RNA that was sequenced unsorted. V trimming: 7 bases; J trimming: 2 bases; junction bases outside the gene matches: 9. CDR3 length equals 15 residues. The chain is built from TRBV12-3 or TRBV12-4 and TRBJ2-5; 8 nucleotides agree with TRBD2. Here the sequenced sample was lung tumor tissue, taken at surgery. The clonotype originates from a human donor with early-stage non-small cell lung cancer. The CDR3: CASIRGGLGQETQYF. The CDR3 DNA reads as TGTGCCAGCATCCGCGGGGGGCTTGGGCAAGAGACCCAGTACTTC.